These T cell receptor beta chains were read from a single sample in a study of siplizumab effects on memory and regulatory T cells. The assay was immunoSEQ multiplex PCR, and TCRdb's table has in-frame clones only and misses some. The table lists 3,200 or so clones, roughly 49% of them singletons. The antigens these receptors bind are not known. The sample comprised CFSE-low (dividing) CD4+ T cells sorted from an allogeneic mixed lymphocyte reaction. Receptors were obtained from a human donor in good health; the cells came from an allogeneic mixed lymphocyte reaction. The CDR3 runs from the conserved cysteine through the conserved F or W.

v_gene | CDR3aa
TRBV7-6 | CASSRDRATTNEKLFF
TRBV6-1 | CASSARTAYMGYGYTF
TRBV7-9 | CASSPRRKQYF
TRBV7-6 | CASSLVEGVTYEQYF
TRBV7-4 | CASSSGLAGGFYEQYF
TRBV30 | CAGTGDGNTEAFF
TRBV30 | CASTSATSYYGYTF
TRBV7-2 | CASSLGYSNQPQHF
TRBV6-5 | CASRQPGQGLYGYTF
TRBV19 | CASSMSGSPLHF
TRBV6-5 | CASSYSGAGGPYEQYF
TRBV11-3 | CASRLRSGPWDEQFF
TRBV6-4 | CASSTQGWNEQFF
TRBV5-6 | CASSLGGTDTQYF
TRBV6-5 | CASRDYSYEQYF
TRBV10-3 | CAIQASEPDTQYF
TRBV29-1 | CSAGTEINQPQHF
TRBV5-1 | CASSLDTSGGEQFF
TRBV6-5 | CASSYEGSNSGNTIYF
TRBV5-4 | CASTLGGLAGNEQYF
TRBV7-9 | CASSLSKDQPQHF
TRBV5-4 | CASSLAGGQSNYGYTF